Given below is one T cell receptor (beta chain) in context. Its antigen is not yet known. Base qualities are not recorded, but no much larger clone differs from it by a single base. In total, around 600 healthy bone marrow donors made up the cohort. All cohort members were sampled while nominally healthy, although unrecorded immune exposures were likely present. The donor tested CMV seropositive and was one of the 289 seropositive cohort members. Every donor gave a peripheral blood sample, and the peripheral blood mononuclear cells from that sample were used for TCR beta sequencing. The Qiagen DNeasy Blood Extraction Kit was used to extract genomic DNA from the blood cell samples. Library prep was done by the immunoSEQ multiplex PCR assay. A mixture of 60 forward primers for TCR Vbeta segments and 13 reverse primers for TCR Jbeta segments was used in the multiplex PCR. The CDR3 region of rearranged TCR beta genes was amplified from genomic DNA by a multiplex PCR assay. On the Illumina HiSeq System, the amplified TCR beta libraries were sequenced as 87-base-pair reads. Turning to the authors' computational methods: Across the 500 to 700 repertoires, a later analysis counted around 80 million unique TCR beta chains, some 11 million of which were shared by at least two donors. A nearest-neighbor algorithm error-corrected the raw reads and collapsed the reads into unique sequences, merging closely related sequences to remove PCR and sequencing errors. To assign V, D and J gene segments, CDR3 sequences were aligned to IMGT reference sequences. For a sequence to be retained, at least a six-nucleotide match to both a V gene segment and a J gene segment was required. A rearrangement was called productive if the CDR3 had no stop codons and remained in frame with V and J, and every other rearrangement was called non-productive. Following IMGT convention, CDR3 was defined as the stretch from the second conserved V-encoded cysteine to the conserved J-encoded phenylalanine. Sequences without an unambiguous match to a single V gene segment were excluded from the earlier analysis of 500 to 700 of the donors. In an earlier analysis of a few hundred of the donors, a V segment was called functional when productive rearrangements were above 56.7%, and segregating when the standard deviation between donors exceeded 5%. A statistical classification framework was built for diagnosing cytomegalovirus status from the catalog of TCR beta chain sequences. In a later analysis, TCR nucleotide sequences were compared against IMGT/GENE-DB human TR gene sequences so that V and J genes could be assigned. A later analysis assigned CDR3 sequences and most-parsimonious VDJ recombination scenarios with the TCRdist pipeline. In a later analysis, each TCR beta chain was defined by its CDR3 amino acid sequence together with its V-gene family, and reads without a unique V-gene family were excluded. As a way to deal with suspected cross-contamination and a sequencing artifact, a later analysis dropped nearly 600 nucleotide sequences that were highly shared and had low generation probability. A later analysis calculated a clonal expansion index for each public chain from normalized within-repertoire ranks of inferred template counts. Generation probabilities in a later analysis came from a VDJ recombination model fitted to out-of-frame rearrangements, and those results were checked against IGoR. In a later analysis, hypergeometric tests were used to score TCR-TCR, TCR-HLA and TCR-CMV co-occurrence, with a repertoire-size bias correction applied to TCR pairs. False discovery rates were estimated in a later analysis by permuting HLA or CMV assignments 20 times. In a later analysis, co-occurring TCRs were grouped using DBSCAN, with TCRdist sequence similarity added in when clustering inside HLA-allele-positive subsets. Co-occurrence clustering excluded repertoires with fewer than 30,000 or more than 120,000 public chains, plus five with anomalous nucleotide sharing. Drawn from immuneACCESS, this table holds only the in-frame rearrangements with V and J called that TCRdb kept. Clones are partly lost; checked studies trace under half to an unresolved V gene and leave the rest unexplained. V, J and clone size were drawn from that table, and D and trimming were deduced from the DNA. Recorded for this sample are about 85,000 clones; 80% of them occurred a single time. About 23% of the sample rests with the top ten.

The record originates from a study of cytomegalovirus exposure and HLA in healthy donors (dated by TCRdb to 2017 to 2019). About the full investigation: According to an earlier analysis of a few hundred of the donors, 150 million to 200 million T cells yielded over 100 million unique TCR beta sequences and approximately 300 Gb of sequence data. An early release covering some 640 HLA-typed donors comprised approximately 300 gigabases of sequencing data and approximately 85 million unique TCR sequences. Of the 300 to 450 genotyped donors, 65% to 90% were placed in the genetic ancestry cluster associated with self-reported Caucasian donors. The study was designed to test whether signatures of past pathogen exposure could be identified by cataloging public T cell receptors. The study used immunosequencing to profile the T cell repertoires of 600 to 850 subjects and linked those repertoires to cytomegalovirus serostatus. Along with the approximately 700-subject first cohort, a separate validation cohort of over a hundred different subjects was used. The study combined high-throughput TCR immunosequencing, statistical association of individual TCRs with disease status, and machine learning to predict cytomegalovirus infection status. A later analysis re-examined previously published TCR beta repertoires from about 700 donors and added high-resolution HLA genotyping to investigate patterns of TCR occurrence. The later analysis used no new phenotypic data to find candidate immune exposures, relying instead on TCR beta sequences and their occurrence across donors. An earlier analysis of approximately 640 of the donors applied high-throughput TCR beta sequencing to assess whether each TCR beta V gene segment acted as functional or pseudogenic. Donor age, sex, ethnicity and CMV serostatus were collected together with the repertoire data. A later genetic analysis used genome-wide SNP genotypes for 398 of the 666 donors, treating that subset as a discovery cohort. All discovery cohort repertoires had been generated on a single sequencing platform. HLA typing covered class I and class II loci at four-digit resolution. The number of typed donors differed by locus: roughly 620-630 for A, B, C, DRB1 and DQB1; 522 for DQA1; about 600 for DPA1; and some 430 for DPB1. Because of strong linkage in the cohort, roughly five DR-DQ haplotypes were treated as single units for association and clustering. On average, around 240,000 unique TCR beta nucleotide sequences were sequenced per donor among a few hundred genotyped donors of the cohort, with about 19% of those sequences being non-productive.

CDR1 SGHNT and CDR2 YYREEE are derived from the germline V gene (reference sequence). Its CDR3 holds 15 amino acids, cysteine through phenylalanine. Only the CDR3 part of the read is kept: 45 bases, read in frame from the first base. Ends trimmed: V by 0 bases, J by 1 base; bases unmatched to a gene: 3. The paper's findings and limits, for the study overall: CMV serostatus was the only immune exposure information available for the cohort. A later analysis associated 16,951 TCR beta sequences with specific HLA alleles at a false discovery rate of 0.05. In a later analysis, HLA-associated TCR beta chains were found to be more clonally expanded and to have lower generation probabilities than equally common non-associated chains. In vitro tests confirmed that a few of the cytomegalovirus-associated TCR beta chains recognize cytomegalovirus antigens. Some 16 rarely observed V segments, including chromosome 9 orphons, were excluded from the earlier analysis of 550 to 700 of the donors because counts were too low. In an earlier analysis of about 600 of the donors, most TCR beta V segments appeared in productive rearrangements about 90% or about 30% of the time, broadly matching IMGT annotations. Some IMGT-functional V segments, including TRBV6-2 and TRBV6-3, could not be told apart with the 87-base-pair reads, so those segments were excluded. A cluster of highly shared sequence variants was judged likely to be a technical artifact of the sequencing pipeline. The study listed 150 to 200 TCR beta chains as associated with cytomegalovirus. Several of the top co-occurrence clusters appeared to be linked to parvovirus B19, influenza, CMV and Epstein-Barr virus, according to a later analysis. The classifier was reported to diagnose cytomegalovirus status with high specificity and sensitivity in both the original and validation cohorts. A later genetic analysis reported fewer N-insertions in productive TCRs among donors in an Asian-associated ancestry cluster than the roughly 700-donor mean. When HLA alleles, especially DR and DQ, strongly co-occurred, TCR associations were difficult to assign to individual alleles. In a later genetic analysis, a missense DCLRE1C variant was associated with V-gene and J-gene trimming of TCR beta chains, and the association was replicated in an independent cohort. Only TCR beta chains were sequenced in this cohort, and the absence of alpha or paired-chain data limited detectable features. Linkage disequilibrium might explain the correlated functional status among segregating V segments, but an unknown experimental factor could not be excluded. According to the authors, the approach could potentially be generalized to other disease states and immunological phenotypes. While some public TCRs were present in many individuals, most TCR sequences turned up only very rarely across donors. Sequencing depth was assumed to be roughly uniform across donors in the presence/absence analyses, though that assumption may not hold. A further reported finding was that TCR beta sequences accurately predicted the HLA-A and HLA-B alleles for most subjects in the first cohort. In a later analysis, the rate of TCR association differed among HLA loci, with DRB1 alleles having the most associated TCRs and HLA-C alleles having the fewest. A later analysis found that most CMV-associated TCR beta chains appeared HLA-restricted, with HLA associations seemingly driven largely by CMV exposure. Because some donors lacked HLA typing at each locus, the association tests relied only on the typed subset.

This TCR came from a woman aged 45-65 years in good health and CMV-seropositive. The chain employs TRBV5-4 and TRBJ1-1, with 7 junctional bases fitting TRBD1. Material: PBMCs. The DNA sequence is as follows: TGTGCCAGCAGCTTGGCCAGGGGGGCGAACACTGAAGCTTTCTTT. Its coded protein is CASSLARGANTEAFF.